One and the same sample provided the 32 T cell receptor beta chains below, sequenced in a study of memory CD4+ T cells and cytomegalovirus serostatus. TCRdb keeps only in-frame clones here, not all; method: immunoSEQ multiplex PCR. The sample yields some 50,000 clones, around 76% seen once. The sort gate was single viable CD3+CD4+CD8-CD45RO+ cells for memory CD4+ T cells. Input material: memory CD4+ T cells from blood. The source of these receptors is an adult in good health and CMV-seronegative.

This chain's CDR3 is CASTTPSYEQYF. The DNA of the CDR3 is TGTGCCAGCACCACCCCTTCCTACGAGCAGTACTTC. This chain connects TRBV7-2 to TRBJ2-7, with D hard to call. V was pared by 7 bases and J by 1 base, with 8 bases between. Germline lookup yields CDR1 SGHTA and CDR2 FQGNSA. The CDR3 consists of 12 residues.

CDR3 coding DNA: TGTGCCACCAGGCCTGGGGCCAACGTCCTGACTTTC. Protein: CATRPGANVLTF. This chain uses TRBV2 with TRBJ2-6, with D hard to call. Germline-derived CDR1 and CDR2 are SNHLY and FYNNEI. V was clipped by 10 bases and J by 2 bases, with 6 bases between them. The CDR3 totals 12 residues.

The chain links TRBV5-4 to TRBJ2-1, with D perhaps TRBD1 (6 bases). Germline V CDR1 and CDR2: SGHNT, YYREEE (reference sequence). The CDR3 has 16 amino acids. The V and J ends lost 4 bases and 0 bases respectively, with 14 bases between them. CDR3 loop: CASSADSPSSYNEQFF. The CDR3 DNA sequence: TGTGCCAGCAGCGCGGACAGTCCAAGCTCCTACAATGAGCAGTTCTTC.

V and J are TRBV9 and TRBJ2-3; the D gene is possibly TRBD2 (6 bases). This CDR3 contains 13 residues. The V gene's germline CDR1 is SGDLS and CDR2 YYNGEE. The germline V and J ends were trimmed by 4 bases and 6 bases, with 12 bases remaining between them. CDR3 in DNA: TGTGCCAGCAGCACCCGTGGGAGGGATACGCAGTATTTT. Protein sequence: CASSTRGRDTQYF.

V is TRBV5-5 and J is TRBJ2-2; D possibly uses TRBD1 or TRBD2 (6 bases each). The V gene's germline CDR1 is SGHKS and CDR2 YYEKEE (reference sequence). Trimming left V 4 bases short and J 6 bases short, with 25 bases between. The CDR3 is made up of 18 amino acids. In DNA form, the CDR3 reads TGTGCCAGCAGCCGCATTCCGACTAGGGGGGCTCAGTCCGGGGAGCTGTTTTTT. Protein: CASSRIPTRGAQSGELFF.

The chain recombines TRBV28 with TRBJ1-6, with 7 nucleotides matching TRBD1. CDR1 MDHEN and CDR2 SYDVKM come from the germline V gene. J gave up 8 bases and V 6 bases, and 13 bases lay outside the gene matches. This CDR3 spans 16 amino acids. This CDR3 reads CASSLGGAGGYSPLHF. In DNA form, the CDR3 reads TGTGCCAGCAGCCTGGGGGGGGCAGGGGGATATTCACCCCTCCACTTT. The entire variable domain, with the rest obtained from reference TRBV28 and TRBJ1-6, is as follows: DVKVTQSSRYLVKRTGEKVFLECVQDMDHENMFWYRQDPGLGLRLIYFSYDVKMKEKGDIPEGYSVSREKKERFSLILESASTNQTSMYLCASSLGGAGGYSPLHFGNGTRLTVT.

This chain connects TRBV30 to TRBJ2-2; possible D gene TRBD1, 5 bases. Germline V lookup: CDR1 GTSNPN, CDR2 SVGIG (reference sequence). Trimming cost V 3 bases and J 2 bases, with 10 bases left between them. This CDR3 is 14 amino acids long. Here the CDR3 reads CAWRKGSNTGELFF. The DNA for the CDR3 is TGTGCCTGGAGGAAGGGGTCCAACACCGGGGAGCTGTTTTTT.

The chain links TRBV6-1 to TRBJ1-6; D not certain. CDR3 length: 13 amino acids. Germline V gene data show CDR1 as MNHNS and CDR2 as SASEGT. V dropped 5 bases and J dropped 9 bases, with 11 bases sitting between them. The CDR3 bases are TGTGCCAGCAGTCCTATCTCGTCTTCACCCCTCCACTTT. Protein sequence: CASSPISSSPLHF.

The count of this clone is one. V gene TRBV28 combines with J gene TRBJ1-2; D is ambiguous. Germline loops: CDR1 MDHEN, CDR2 SYDVKM. Trimming removed 3 bases from V and 4 bases from J, with 6 bases in between. The CDR3 loop spans 12 amino acids. This chain's CDR3 is CASSFSPYGYTF. In nucleotides, the CDR3 is TGTGCCAGCAGTTTTTCCCCCTATGGCTACACCTTC.

This chain connects TRBV27 to TRBJ2-3, with 8 positions matching TRBD2. This CDR3 has 16 residues. The V segment lost 2 bases and the J segment 4 bases; nucleotides outside the gene matches: 8. The V gene's germline CDR1 is MNHEY and CDR2 SMNVEV (reference sequence). CDR3: CASSLGTSSLADTQYF. As DNA, the CDR3 is TGTGCCAGCAGTTTAGGGACTAGTAGTCTGGCAGATACGCAGTATTTT.

V usage is TRBV7-9 and J usage is TRBJ1-1; a possible D gene is TRBD1 (5 bases). The CDR3 runs 14 residues. The V gene lost 1 base and the J gene lost 4 bases, with 10 bases spanning the gap. The germline V gene encodes CDR1 SEHNR and CDR2 FQNEAQ (reference sequence). The CDR3 bases are TGTGCCAGCAGCTTAGGGGGGGGGATCACTGAAGCTTTCTTT. It translates to CASSLGGGITEAFF.

The chain employs TRBV7-9 and TRBJ2-5, with D possibly being TRBD1 (5 bases). The CDR3 is made up of 13 amino acids. Germline CDR1 and CDR2: SEHNR and FQNEAQ (reference sequence). Trimming shortened V by 5 bases and J by 1 base, and 8 bases separated the two germline ends. This CDR3 reads CASSGQGQETQYF. In DNA, the CDR3 is TGTGCCAGCAGCGGCCAGGGCCAAGAGACCCAGTACTTC.

The sample holds one count of this clone. This chain links TRBV5-6 with TRBJ1-6; 8 bases are shared with TRBD1. Looked up from germline, CDR1 is SGHDT and CDR2 is YYEEEE. The CDR3 has 15 residues. V shed 6 bases and J 3 bases; nucleotides not matched to a gene: 5. CDR3 region: CASNPTGDYNSPLHF. CDR3 nucleotide sequence: TGTGCCAGCAACCCGACAGGGGACTATAATTCACCCCTCCACTTT.

This chain links TRBV4-1 with TRBJ2-7; no firm D call. The CDR3 consists of 14 residues. V was shortened by 0 bases and J by 3 bases, with 9 bases between the two germline ends. Germline V gene lookup returns CDR1 MGHRA and CDR2 YSYEKL. DNA for the CDR3: TGCGCCAGCAGCCAAGAGAGCCGTGTCTACGAGCAGTACTTC. It translates to CASSQESRVYEQYF.

This chain uses TRBV2 with TRBJ1-2; D gene ambiguous. The CDR3 consists of 13 residues. Germline V CDR1 and CDR2: SNHLY, FYNNEI. The V end was cut by 1 base, the J end by 3 bases, with 6 bases between. The CDR3 sequence: CASSEDSHYGYTF. In nucleotides, the CDR3 is TGTGCCAGCAGTGAAGACAGCCACTATGGCTACACCTTC.

The chain is built from TRBV30 and TRBJ1-4; D is ambiguous. Germline assignment: CDR1 GTSNPN and CDR2 SVGIG (reference sequence). The CDR3 has 15 amino acids. The V end lost 0 bases, the J end lost 0 bases, and 8 bases lay between the germline ends. The CDR3 here is CAWSVIGATNEKLFF. In nucleotides, the CDR3 is TGTGCCTGGAGTGTAATCGGAGCAACTAATGAAAAACTGTTTTTT.

This clone was recorded once. The chain employs TRBV5-4 and TRBJ2-7; D possibly corresponds to TRBD1 (6 bases). V was trimmed by 7 bases and J by 3 bases, leaving 17 bases between them. The CDR3 spans 14 residues. Per germline, CDR1 SGHNT and CDR2 YYREEE (reference sequence). CDR3 residues: CASSMGATGYEQYF. The CDR3 DNA follows: TGTGCCAGCTCAATGGGGGCCACCGGCTACGAGCAGTACTTC. Together with reference TRBV5-4 and TRBJ2-7, the CDR3 gives the full variable domain: ETGVTQSPTHLIKTRGQQVTLRCSSQSGHNTVSWYQQALGQGPQFIFQYYREEENGRGNFPPRFSGLQFPNYSSELNVNALELDDSALYLCASSMGATGYEQYFGPGTRLTVT.

The V call is TRBV4-2, the J call TRBJ1-4; D might be TRBD1 (6 bases). The germline V gene encodes CDR1 LGHNA and CDR2 YNFKEQ. V gave up 1 base and J gave up 8 bases, with 17 bases separating them. This CDR3 contains 16 residues. CDR3 sequence: CASSQGWEGVSEKLFF. The CDR3 DNA is TGTGCCAGCAGCCAAGGGTGGGAGGGGGTATCCGAAAAACTGTTTTTT.

This clone was recorded a few times. Here the CDR3 reads CASSVAPSTDTQYF. In nucleotides, the CDR3 is TGTGCCAGCAGCGTAGCTCCCAGCACAGATACGCAGTATTTT. This sequence joins TRBV9 and TRBJ2-3; no firm D call. Germline assignment: CDR1 SGDLS and CDR2 YYNGEE. Trimming pared 0 bases from V and 0 bases from J, leaving 5 bases between. This CDR3 region has 14 residues.

The chain carries TRBV9 and TRBJ1-3, with D unresolved. Germline CDR1 reads SGDLS; CDR2 reads YYNGEE. V was shortened by 0 bases and J by 0 bases, with 4 bases between the two germline ends. CDR3 size: 14 residues. In DNA form, the CDR3 reads TGTGCCAGCAGCGTAGACCTCTCTGGAAACACCATATATTTT. Residues: CASSVDLSGNTIYF. Full variable domain (rest looked up from reference TRBV9 and TRBJ1-3): DSGVTQTPKHLITATGQRVTLRCSPRSGDLSVYWYQQSLDQGLQFLIQYYNGEERAKGNILERFSAQQFPDLHSELNLSSLELGDSALYFCASSVDLSGNTIYFGEGSWLTVV.

This clone occurred once. The chain links TRBV2 to TRBJ1-2; D is possibly TRBD1 (6 bases). Trimming cost V 7 bases and J 7 bases, with 16 bases left between them. Germline V gene lookup returns CDR1 SNHLY and CDR2 FYNNEI. The CDR3 contains 13 residues. The CDR3 here is CASKGTGSGGYTF. The CDR3 nucleotides read TGTGCCAGCAAGGGAACAGGGAGTGGTGGCTACACCTTC.

In its sample, this clone was seen a few times. The CDR3 reads CASSIGGTTEAFF. The CDR3, as DNA: TGTGCCAGTAGTATAGGGGGGACCACTGAAGCTTTCTTT. This sequence joins TRBV19 and TRBJ1-1; perhaps TRBD1 as D (5 bases). V lost 1 base to trimming and J lost 4 bases, with 7 bases between them. Germline V lookup: CDR1 LNHDA, CDR2 SQIVND (reference sequence). The CDR3 is 13 amino acids.

The chain links TRBV7-3 to TRBJ2-7; 9 bases match TRBD1. The CDR3 is 13 residues long. Germline trimming cut 3 bases from V and 6 bases from J; bases unmatched to any gene: 3. Germline CDR1 is SGHTA and CDR2 is FQGTGA. The CDR3 bases are TGTGCCAGCAGCTTTGACAGGGGGTCCGAGCAGTACTTC. It is translated as CASSFDRGSEQYF.

The gene calls are TRBV10-3 and TRBJ2-5; TRBD2 might be the D (6 bases). The CDR3 extends over 12 amino acids. Germline CDR1 is ENHRY and CDR2 is SYGVKD. The V end lost 9 bases, the J end lost 3 bases, and 11 bases lay between the germline ends. The CDR3 bases are TGTGCCATGCGGGGCCTTGAAGAGACCCAGTACTTC. Protein product: CAMRGLEETQYF.

The V gene is TRBV5-8, the J gene TRBJ1-4; 7 bases fit TRBD1. Germline V CDR1 and CDR2: SGHTS, YDEGEE. The CDR3 totals 14 residues. Trimming removed 3 bases from V and 14 bases from J; junction bases left unmatched: 13. The CDR3 region is CASSSGLGQGQLFF. The CDR3 DNA is TGTGCCAGCAGCTCGGGCCTTGGGCAGGGACAGCTGTTTTTT. Full variable domain (rest looked up from reference TRBV5-8 and TRBJ1-4): EAGVTQSPTHLIKTRGQQATLRCSPISGHTSVYWYQQALGLGLQFLLWYDEGEERNRGNFPPRFSGRQFPNYSSELNVNALELEDSALYLCASSSGLGQGQLFFGSGTQLSVL.

The chain combines TRBV7-2 with TRBJ1-3, with unresolved D. With 1 base removed from V and 2 bases from J, the gap between germline ends came to 6 bases. This CDR3 is 14 amino acids long. The germline gives CDR1 SGHTA, CDR2 FQGNSA. The CDR3 DNA reads TGTGCCAGCAGCTTAGGGGTTACTGGAAACACCATATATTTT. It specifies CASSLGVTGNTIYF.

The chain joins TRBV2 to TRBJ1-4; 9 bases agree with TRBD1. The ends lost 5 bases at V and 6 bases at J; junction bases unmatched: 4. CDR1 and CDR2 (germline): SNHLY, FYNNEI. The CDR3 covers 14 residues. The CDR3 DNA is TGTGCCAGCAGTCCGGACAGGGGATATGAAAAACTGTTTTTT. As protein: CASSPDRGYEKLFF.

The chain carries TRBV5-1 and TRBJ1-2, with 7 bases lining up with TRBD1. The CDR3 spans 13 residues. In germline, CDR1 is SGHRS, CDR2 YFSETQ. V lost 4 bases, J lost 8 bases, and 8 bases stayed unmatched. CDR3 in DNA: TGCGCCAGCAGCGTGACAGGGCTGTACGGCTACACCTTC. Its translation: CASSVTGLYGYTF. Combining the CDR3 with reference TRBV5-1 and TRBJ1-2 gives the whole variable domain KAGVTQTPRYLIKTRGQQVTLSCSPISGHRSVSWYQQTPGQGLQFLFEYFSETQRNKGNFPGRFSGRQFSNSRSEMNVSTLELGDSALYLCASSVTGLYGYTFGSGTRLTVV.

This chain uses TRBV7-9 with TRBJ2-5; D remains ambiguous. In germline, CDR1 is SEHNR, CDR2 FQNEAQ (reference sequence). The V gene lost 1 base and the J gene lost 0 bases, with 6 bases spanning the gap. The CDR3 has 14 amino acids. The CDR3 DNA reads as TGTGCCAGCAGCTTAGGGAGAGACCAAGAGACCCAGTACTTC. It specifies CASSLGRDQETQYF.

The sample holds one count of this clone. DNA for the CDR3: TGCGCCAGCAGCTTCTTAGCGGGAGGTCGGGGTGTGAACGAGCAGTACTTC. It codes for CASSFLAGGRGVNEQYF. The V and J genes are TRBV5-1 and TRBJ2-7, with 10 bases aligning to TRBD2. CDR1 and CDR2 from the germline V gene are SGHRS and YFSETQ. This CDR3 comprises 17 residues. Losses at the gene ends were 2 bases for V and 5 bases for J; bases not matched to a gene: 13.

CDR3 sequence reads: CASSPRGDQPQHF. In DNA, the CDR3 is TGTGCCAGCAGCCCGAGGGGTGATCAGCCCCAGCATTTT. The rearrangement joins TRBV7-2 to TRBJ1-5; possible D gene TRBD1, 5 bases. In germline, CDR1 is SGHTA, CDR2 FQGNSA. The CDR3 covers 13 residues. Deletions cut 5 bases from V and 5 bases from J, with 10 bases between. Looking up the rest from reference TRBV7-2 and TRBJ1-5 gives the full variable domain: GAGVSQSPSNKVTEKGKDVELRCDPISGHTALYWYRQSLGQGLEFLIYFQGNSAPDKSGLPSDRFSAERTGGSVSTLTIQRTQQEDSAVYLCASSPRGDQPQHFGDGTRLSIL.

J is TRBJ1-2 and V is TRBV5-4, with 7 bases lining up with TRBD1. With 2 bases clipped from V and 5 bases from J, the junction kept 3 bases outside the gene matches. The CDR3 consists of 13 residues. Germline V CDR1 and CDR2: SGHNT, YYREEE (reference sequence). The CDR3 here is CASSFPGGYGYTF. The CDR3 DNA follows: TGTGCCAGCAGCTTCCCAGGGGGTTATGGCTACACCTTC. The full variable domain, completed using reference TRBV5-4 and TRBJ1-2, is ETGVTQSPTHLIKTRGQQVTLRCSSQSGHNTVSWYQQALGQGPQFIFQYYREEENGRGNFPPRFSGLQFPNYSSELNVNALELDDSALYLCASSFPGGYGYTFGSGTRLTVV.